These 11 T cell receptor beta chains came from one sample sequenced in a study of neurological immune-mediated disorders. TCRdb re-called the 5' RACE reads with MiXCR, one entry per CDR3 protein. The sample has 55,000 or so distinct CDR3 sequences, approximately 4% seen once; the top ten hold 2.9%. The sample was PBMCs. The receptors come from a man aged 50-59 years with multiple sclerosis.

This clonotype was observed a handful of times. This chain connects TRBV16 to TRBJ1-4, with D unresolved. This CDR3 contains 14 residues. Germline lookup yields CDR1 KGHSY and CDR2 FQNENV. The V end was cut by 4 bases, the J end by 8 bases, with 14 bases between. CDR3 region: CASSPLASVEKLFF. DNA of the CDR3: TGTGCCAGCAGCCCCCTGGCGTCAGTCGAAAAACTGTTTTTT.

This clonotype has just a few counts. The rearrangement joins TRBV10-3 to TRBJ1-2; no clear D. The V and J ends lost 8 bases and 3 bases respectively, with 10 bases between them. The CDR3 contains 12 residues. Germline-derived CDR1 and CDR2 are ENHRY and SYGVKD. CDR3 region: CAIPREDYGYTF. The CDR3 DNA follows: TGTGCCATCCCGCGGGAAGACTATGGCTACACCTTC.

This clonotype occurred many times. The chain carries TRBV7-3 and TRBJ2-1; D ambiguous. This CDR3 is 15 amino acids long. Per the germline V gene, CDR1 is SGHTA and CDR2 is FQGTGA. V was cut by 3 bases and J by 1 base, with 10 bases left in between. The CDR3 bases are TGTGCCAGCAGCTTGGATGCTACGTCCTACAATGAGCAGTTCTTC. Encoded protein: CASSLDATSYNEQFF.

In this sample, this clonotype turned up a few times. At one of its ends the junction is not consistent with the germline gene, which may arise from a read error. This sequence joins TRBV28 and TRBJ1-5; 8 positions match TRBD1. The CDR3 extends over 14 amino acids. The germline V gene has CDR1 MDHEN and CDR2 SYDVKM. This CDR3 is CASRYRGENQPQNF. The CDR3 DNA reads TGTGCCAGCAGGTACAGGGGGGAGAATCAGCCCCAGAATTTT.

This clonotype was observed a handful of times. V is TRBV7-8 and J is TRBJ2-3, with D unresolved. V was clipped by 1 base and J by 4 bases, with 12 bases between them. CDR1 SGHVS and CDR2 FQNEAQ come from the germline V gene. The CDR3 is 15 residues long. The CDR3 DNA is TGTGCCAGCAGCTTAGGGGTCAGCCCGGCAGATACGCAGTATTTT. Translation gives CASSLGVSPADTQYF.

This clonotype has ten or more counts. The J gene is TRBJ2-6, the V gene TRBV5-1, with TRBD2 identical over 9 bases. Germline V gives CDR1 SGHRS, CDR2 YFSETQ. The CDR3 covers 20 residues. The V gene end was trimmed by 0 bases and the J gene end by 0 bases; junction bases not matched to a gene: 10. The CDR3 DNA reads TGCGCCAGCAGCTTGGCCTGGGCGGGAGGGCCGAGCTCTGGGGCCAACGTCCTGACTTTC. Its protein product is CASSLAWAGGPSSGANVLTF.

This clonotype has only a few counts. V gene TRBV29-1 combines with J gene TRBJ2-2; D might be TRBD1 (5 bases). Trimming took 5 bases from V and 1 from J, leaving 11 bases between them. This CDR3 region has 14 residues. The germline V gene has CDR1 SQVTM and CDR2 ANQGSEA. The CDR3 sequence is CSVHQGWNTGELFF. CDR3 DNA sequence: TGCAGCGTTCATCAGGGATGGAACACCGGGGAGCTGTTTTTT.

This clonotype appeared many times. CDR3 bases: TGTGCCAGCAGCACGGGACTAGCGGGTCCCCAAGAGACCCAGTACTTC. Residues: CASSTGLAGPQETQYF. The gene calls are TRBV7-9 and TRBJ2-5; TRBD2 aligns across 12 bases. Germline trimming cut 5 bases from V and 1 base from J; bases unmatched to any gene: 5. Germline V lookup: CDR1 SEHNR, CDR2 FQNEAQ (reference sequence). The CDR3 loop spans 16 amino acids.

Notes on this clonotype: Compared with germline, one end of the junction differs, possibly owing to a read error. V usage is TRBV7-9 and J usage is TRBJ1-5, with 10 bases that match TRBD1. Germline V lookup: CDR1 SEHNR, CDR2 FQNEAQ (reference sequence). This CDR3 region has 15 residues. The CDR3 bases are TGTGCCAGCAGCTTAGGGGGACAGGGGAATCAGCCCCAGAATTTT. This encodes CASSLGGQGNQPQNF.

This chain links TRBV4-1 with TRBJ2-7; the match to TRBD2 covers 9 bases. There are 16 residues in the CDR3. Germline assignment: CDR1 MGHRA and CDR2 YSYEKL. With V trimmed by 1 base and J by 2 bases, 6 bases remained unmatched. In DNA, the CDR3 is TGCGCCAGCAGCCAAGGATTGGCGGGAGGGCCCTACGAGCAGTACTTC. As protein: CASSQGLAGGPYEQYF.

This clonotype was seen many times. This sequence joins TRBV5-1 and TRBJ2-7; perhaps TRBD2 as D (6 bases). Germline V lookup: CDR1 SGHRS, CDR2 YFSETQ. The V end was cut by 2 bases, the J end by 2 bases, with 14 bases between. The CDR3 covers 15 residues. The CDR3 here is CASSFNRDSTYEQYF. As DNA, the CDR3 is TGCGCCAGCAGCTTTAACCGGGACTCCACCTACGAGCAGTACTTC.